The sequence of this T cell receptor (beta chain) was determined in a study of cytomegalovirus exposure and HLA in healthy donors. The PCR was carried out with 60 Vbeta primers and 13 Jbeta primers. Using immunoSEQ multiplex PCR, the repertoire was profiled, and TCRdb retains in-frame clones only, with some absent. The sample records tens of thousands of clones, just over 75% being singletons. This clonotype was sampled from a man aged 50-59 years in good health and CMV-seropositive. The source material was PBMCs.

CDR3 in DNA: TGCGCCAGCAGCTTGGTCCCGCGACTAGCGGGACTTATATACAATGAGCAGTTCTTC. Its translation is CASSLVPRLAGLIYNEQFF. The chain recombines TRBV5-1 with TRBJ2-1, with 11 nucleotides matching TRBD2. The CDR3 has 19 residues. The trim removed 0 bases at V and 4 bases at J, leaving 12 bases unmatched. CDR1 is SGHRS, CDR2 YFSETQ, per germline.